This TCR beta chain emerged from a study of CD8 T cells in ankylosing spondylitis. Study results and caveats: Ankylosing spondylitis blood seemed to carry a telltale TCR beta motif made of several highly homologous variants.

TCRdb itself ran the 5' RACE reads through MiXCR, one entry per CDR3 protein. The sample lists 330,000 or so distinct CDR3 sequences, approximately 8.2% occurring once. This clonotype was detected a few times. The target antigen is unknown. The CDR3 is 15 residues long. V gave up 1 base and J gave up 4 bases, with 14 bases separating them. CDR1 SGHRS and CDR2 YFSETQ come from the germline V gene. The chain is built from TRBV5-1 and TRBJ1-2; D is possibly TRBD1 (5 bases). Sequences were obtained from blood, either unsorted or a sorted T cell fraction (not recorded which). This TCR derives from a male donor with ankylosing spondylitis. CDR3: CASSLFQGFSYGYTF. The CDR3 region has the DNA TGCGCCAGCAGCTTGTTTCAGGGATTCTCCTATGGCTACACCTTC.